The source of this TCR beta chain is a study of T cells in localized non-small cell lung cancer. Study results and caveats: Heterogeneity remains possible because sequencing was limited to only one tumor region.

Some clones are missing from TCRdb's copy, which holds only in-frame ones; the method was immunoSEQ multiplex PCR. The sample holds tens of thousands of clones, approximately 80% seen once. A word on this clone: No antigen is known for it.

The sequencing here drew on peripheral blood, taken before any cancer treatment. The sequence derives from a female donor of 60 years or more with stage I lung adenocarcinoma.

Here the CDR3 reads CASGLVRSEGLTTEAFF. The CDR3 nucleotides read TGTGCTAGTGGTTTGGTACGATCGGAAGGTCTCACGACTGAAGCTTTCTTT. This chain joins TRBV12-5 and TRBJ1-1; D unclear. V gave up 0 bases and J gave up 5 bases, with 19 bases separating them. The CDR3 has 17 amino acids. The germline V gene encodes CDR1 LGHNT and CDR2 FRNRAP.